One and the same sample provided the 17 T cell receptor beta chains below, sequenced in a study of blood T cell repertoires in COVID-19. Some clones are missing from TCRdb's copy, which holds only in-frame ones; the method was immunoSEQ multiplex PCR. The sample contains 120,000 to 150,000 clones, approximately 87% of which appear only once. Input material: PBMCs or T cells enriched from blood (not recorded which). Source of these receptors: a woman aged 25 to 45 with acute COVID-19.

The chain uses TRBV3-1 (or the pseudogene TRBV3-2) and TRBJ2-1; no reliable D call. Trimming removed 1 base at V and 3 bases at J, with 19 bases between. Germline values: CDR1 LGHDT, CDR2 YNNKEL (reference sequence). The CDR3 is made up of 18 amino acids. In DNA, the CDR3 is TGTGCCAGCAGCCAAGTCTCCCCTTGGGCCAACAACTACAATGAGCAGTTCTTC. Its protein is CASSQVSPWANNYNEQFF.

The chain carries TRBV24-1 and TRBJ2-7, with D possibly matching TRBD1 (6 bases). This CDR3 is built from 14 residues. Germline assignment: CDR1 KGHDR and CDR2 SFDVKD. The germline V and J ends were trimmed by 4 bases and 6 bases, with 15 bases remaining between them. DNA for the CDR3: TGTGCCACCAGTGACAGGACAGTTGTGAGCGAGCAGTACTTC. It is translated as CATSDRTVVSEQYF.

The V call is TRBV28, the J call TRBJ2-3, with 9 bases fitting TRBD2. This CDR3 has 18 residues. Germline V gives CDR1 MDHEN, CDR2 SYDVKM. Trimming cost V 2 bases and J 5 bases; bases outside gene matches: 14. The CDR3 reads CASSLIRGSGSSGDTQYF. The CDR3 DNA reads TGTGCCAGCAGTTTAATCCGCGGTAGCGGGAGTTCTGGAGATACGCAGTATTTT.

The rearrangement uses TRBV28 and TRBJ1-1, with 9 positions matching TRBD1. The CDR3 covers 16 residues. After removal of 4 bases from V and 10 bases from J, the junction contained 16 bases not matched to a gene. CDR1 MDHEN and CDR2 SYDVKM come from the germline V gene. In DNA form, the CDR3 reads TGTGCCAGCAGTTCAACCGGGACAGGGTTGAGGGGAGCAGCTTTCTTT. The encoded protein is CASSSTGTGLRGAAFF.

The rearrangement links TRBV5-1 to TRBJ2-1; D may be TRBD1 (5 bases). Looked up from germline, CDR1 is SGHRS and CDR2 is YFSETQ. The CDR3 runs 13 residues. With 4 bases removed from V and 4 bases from J, the gap between germline ends came to 9 bases. Here the CDR3 reads CASSPDNYNEQFF. CDR3 nucleotides: TGCGCCAGCAGCCCGGACAATTACAATGAGCAGTTCTTC.

The chain has TRBV27 and TRBJ1-1; D possibly corresponds to TRBD1 (6 bases). This CDR3 region has 14 residues. The germline V gene encodes CDR1 MNHEY and CDR2 SMNVEV (reference sequence). V lost 5 bases and J lost 1, with 11 bases in between. CDR3 residues: CASSPMGANTEAFF. DNA for the CDR3: TGTGCCAGCAGTCCGATGGGGGCGAACACTGAAGCTTTCTTT.

The rearrangement joins TRBV28 to TRBJ2-4; D not certain. The CDR3 is made up of 17 amino acids. Germline values: CDR1 MDHEN, CDR2 SYDVKM. V shed 6 bases and J shed 0 bases, with 18 bases lying between them. CDR3 coding DNA: TGTGCCAGCAGGCCCCGAGTCATTAATTTAGCCAAAAACATTCAGTACTTC. Amino acids: CASRPRVINLAKNIQYF.

J is TRBJ1-6 and V is TRBV27; possibly TRBD1 for D (6 bases). The CDR3 sequence is 14 residues long. Germline values: CDR1 MNHEY, CDR2 SMNVEV (reference sequence). V was trimmed by 7 bases and J by 8 bases, leaving 15 bases between them. CDR3 region: CASNKQGIDSPLHF. In DNA form, the CDR3 reads TGTGCCAGCAACAAACAGGGTATCGATTCACCCCTCCACTTT.

The chain combines TRBV5-4 with TRBJ2-7, with 10 nucleotides matching TRBD2. The germline V gene encodes CDR1 SGHNT and CDR2 YYREEE (reference sequence). CDR3 length: 15 amino acids. Germline trimming cut 4 bases from V and 4 bases from J; bases unmatched to any gene: 8. The CDR3 DNA follows: TGTGCCAGCAGCCAAAGGACTAGCGGTCCATACGAGCAGTACTTC. Translated: CASSQRTSGPYEQYF.

The count of this clone is one. The V and J genes are TRBV5-1 and TRBJ1-2; 10 positions match TRBD1. V was pared by 4 bases and J by 7 bases, with 10 bases of the junction left unmatched. The CDR3 is 15 amino acids. The germline CDR1 and CDR2 sequences are SGHRS and YFSETQ. CDR3 bases: TGCGCCAGCAGCCTCGGACAGGGGGTAATCTCTGGCTACACCTTC. Translated, it gives CASSLGQGVISGYTF.

The sample holds one count of this clone. V is TRBV3-1 (or the pseudogene TRBV3-2) and J is TRBJ2-7, with TRBD2 identical over 14 bases. The CDR3 loop spans 20 amino acids. With 0 bases clipped from V and 9 bases from J, the junction kept 19 bases outside the gene matches. CDR1 and CDR2 (germline): LGHDT, YNNKEL (reference sequence). The CDR3 region has the DNA TGTGCCAGCAGCCAAGACAGGAAGGGACTAGCGGGAGCACTCTGGGGGGTGCAGTACTTC. It yields the protein CASSQDRKGLAGALWGVQYF.

This clone occurred a few times. The gene calls are TRBV12-3 or TRBV12-4 and TRBJ1-3; tentative D call: TRBD1 (6 bases). V lost 10 bases and J 5 bases, leaving 15 bases between the germline ends. This CDR3 region has 13 residues. CDR3 in amino acids: CATTRQARNTIYF. CDR3 DNA: TGTGCCACTACAAGACAGGCCCGAAACACCATATATTTT.

The chain carries TRBV14 and TRBJ2-4; TRBD1 agrees at 9 bases. V shed 7 bases, J shed 0 bases, and the junction held 19 bases outside the gene matches. CDR3 length: 20 residues. Germline V gene sequence: CDR1 SGHDN, CDR2 FVKESK. This CDR3 is CASTLLLPGTGLRAKNIQYF. Here the CDR3 DNA reads TGTGCCAGCACCCTCTTACTTCCGGGGACAGGGCTTCGAGCCAAAAACATTCAGTACTTC.

This chain links TRBV5-1 with TRBJ2-1; 8 positions match TRBD1. V trimming: 0 bases; J trimming: 2 bases; junction bases outside the gene matches: 4. The CDR3 is made up of 16 amino acids. Germline V CDR1 and CDR2: SGHRS, YFSETQ. CDR3 residues: CASSLEAQGAYNEQFF. CDR3 nucleotide sequence: TGCGCCAGCAGCTTGGAGGCACAGGGGGCCTACAATGAGCAGTTCTTC.

This chain joins TRBV5-1 and TRBJ2-5; 8 nucleotides agree with TRBD2. Germline CDR1 is SGHRS and CDR2 is YFSETQ. This CDR3 spans 14 amino acids. V lost 2 bases to trimming and J lost 4 bases; unmatched junction nucleotides: 4. The CDR3 sequence: CASSFLAGGETQYF. DNA for the CDR3: TGCGCCAGCAGCTTCCTGGCGGGAGGAGAGACCCAGTACTTC.

This clone has more than one count but fewer than ten. V gene TRBV7-2 combines with J gene TRBJ2-7, with 11 bases identical to TRBD1. Looked up from germline, CDR1 is SGHTA and CDR2 is FQGNSA. The length of the CDR3 is 15 residues. Trimming cost V 4 bases and J 6 bases; bases outside gene matches: 8. The CDR3 loop is CASSSPGTGGLEQYF. The CDR3 DNA reads TGTGCCAGCAGCTCGCCCGGGACAGGGGGTCTCGAGCAGTACTTC.

The chain joins TRBV10-2 to TRBJ2-1; 7 nucleotides align to TRBD1. Per the germline V gene, CDR1 is WSHSY and CDR2 is SAAADI. V shed 9 bases, J shed 8 bases, and the junction held 13 bases outside the gene matches. This CDR3 region has 14 residues. This chain's CDR3 is CARAQGPPRDEQFF. In DNA form, the CDR3 reads TGCGCCAGGGCACAGGGGCCACCCCGCGATGAGCAGTTCTTC.